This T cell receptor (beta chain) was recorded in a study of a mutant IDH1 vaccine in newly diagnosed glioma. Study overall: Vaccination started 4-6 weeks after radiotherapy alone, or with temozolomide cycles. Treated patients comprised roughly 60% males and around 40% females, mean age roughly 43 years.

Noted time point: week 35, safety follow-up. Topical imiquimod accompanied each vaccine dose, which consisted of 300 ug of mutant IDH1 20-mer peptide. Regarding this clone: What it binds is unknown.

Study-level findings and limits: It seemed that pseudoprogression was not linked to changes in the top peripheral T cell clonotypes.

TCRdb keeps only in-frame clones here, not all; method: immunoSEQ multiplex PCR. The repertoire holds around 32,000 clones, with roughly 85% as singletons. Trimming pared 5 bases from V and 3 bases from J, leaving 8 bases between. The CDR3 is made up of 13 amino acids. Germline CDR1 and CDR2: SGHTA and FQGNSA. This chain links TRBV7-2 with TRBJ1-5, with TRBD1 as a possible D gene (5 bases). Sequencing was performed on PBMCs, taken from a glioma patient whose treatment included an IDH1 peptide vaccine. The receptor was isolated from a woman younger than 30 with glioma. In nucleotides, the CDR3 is TGTGCCAGCAGCCGACAGTCCAATCAGCCCCAGCATTTT. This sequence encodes CASSRQSNQPQHF. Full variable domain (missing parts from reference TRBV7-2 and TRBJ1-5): GAGVSQSPSNKVTEKGKDVELRCDPISGHTALYWYRQSLGQGLEFLIYFQGNSAPDKSGLPSDRFSAERTGGSVSTLTIQRTQQEDSAVYLCASSRQSNQPQHFGDGTRLSIL.